A selection of T cell receptor beta chains follows, all from one sample in a study of blood T cell repertoires in COVID-19. Produced via immunoSEQ multiplex PCR; TCRdb's table is partial and in-frame only. The sample carries fewer than 200,000 clones, around 88% recorded once. Sequenced sample: PBMCs or T cells enriched from blood (not recorded which). These receptors were taken from a woman in her forties or fifties in a cohort exposed to, infected with or recovered from COVID-19 (not recorded which). Each CDR3 is given with its conserved first and last residue.

v_gene: TRBV7-8
CDR3aa: CASSLISGRHSYEQYF

v_gene: TRBV5-1
CDR3aa: CASSFSPGSGNSYNEQFF

v_gene: TRBV5-4
CDR3aa: CASSLRYQETQYF

v_gene: TRBV11-1
CDR3aa: CASSSWSNQPQHF

v_gene: TRBV5-8
CDR3aa: CASSLLRGTWNEQYF

v_gene: TRBV9
CDR3aa: CASSLGLAGGYEQFF

v_gene: TRBV5-6
CDR3aa: CASSLLGREEANYGYTF

v_gene: TRBV15
CDR3aa: CATSREASGPSSYNEQFF

v_gene: TRBV18
CDR3aa: CASQPGQGVSGMYNEQFF

v_gene: TRBV19
CDR3aa: CASKHRGQDSPLHF

v_gene: TRBV6-2/TRBV6-3
CDR3aa: CASSYLGPPADTQYF

v_gene: TRBV14
CDR3aa: CASSQRHGAGYEETQYF

v_gene: TRBV27
CDR3aa: CASRVKGTGSFEYGYTF

v_gene: TRBV6-5
CDR3aa: CASSSSSSGTYEQYF

v_gene: TRBV4-1
CDR3aa: CASSQVQDSYEQYF

v_gene: TRBV5-1
CDR3aa: CASSFGTENSPLHF

v_gene: TRBV6-5
CDR3aa: CASIGTGPPYEQYF

v_gene: TRBV7-9
CDR3aa: CASSLGQGREKLFF

v_gene: TRBV7-2
CDR3aa: CASSFRGSHTEAFF

v_gene: TRBV24-1
CDR3aa: CATSEPSGTGSTDTQYF

v_gene: TRBV11-2
CDR3aa: CASSFPSGSDSGNTIYF

v_gene: TRBV28
CDR3aa: CASTPSGSGTEAFF

v_gene: TRBV19
CDR3aa: CASNPRDHYGYTF

v_gene: TRBV29-1
CDR3aa: CSVEVFAGTNEKLFF

v_gene: TRBV7-3
CDR3aa: CASSLTNRGLNTEAFF

v_gene: TRBV5-1
CDR3aa: CASSFSGGDEQYF

v_gene: TRBV6-5
CDR3aa: CASSYESGTEKLFF

v_gene: TRBV13
CDR3aa: CASSLETGREQYF

v_gene: TRBV7-9
CDR3aa: CASSLDYSGTRNYEQYF

v_gene: TRBV9
CDR3aa: CASSVAGSYNEQFF